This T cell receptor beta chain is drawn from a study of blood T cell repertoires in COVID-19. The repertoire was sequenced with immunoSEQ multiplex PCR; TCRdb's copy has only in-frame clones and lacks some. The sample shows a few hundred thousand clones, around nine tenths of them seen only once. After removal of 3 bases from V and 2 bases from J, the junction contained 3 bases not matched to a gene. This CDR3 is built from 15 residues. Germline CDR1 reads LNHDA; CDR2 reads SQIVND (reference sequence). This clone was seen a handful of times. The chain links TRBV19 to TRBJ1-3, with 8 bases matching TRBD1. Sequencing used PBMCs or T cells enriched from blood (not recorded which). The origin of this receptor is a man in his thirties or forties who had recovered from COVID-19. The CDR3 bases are TGTGCCAGTAGTATCGGGACAGGAACTGGAAACACCATATATTTT. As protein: CASSIGTGTGNTIYF.